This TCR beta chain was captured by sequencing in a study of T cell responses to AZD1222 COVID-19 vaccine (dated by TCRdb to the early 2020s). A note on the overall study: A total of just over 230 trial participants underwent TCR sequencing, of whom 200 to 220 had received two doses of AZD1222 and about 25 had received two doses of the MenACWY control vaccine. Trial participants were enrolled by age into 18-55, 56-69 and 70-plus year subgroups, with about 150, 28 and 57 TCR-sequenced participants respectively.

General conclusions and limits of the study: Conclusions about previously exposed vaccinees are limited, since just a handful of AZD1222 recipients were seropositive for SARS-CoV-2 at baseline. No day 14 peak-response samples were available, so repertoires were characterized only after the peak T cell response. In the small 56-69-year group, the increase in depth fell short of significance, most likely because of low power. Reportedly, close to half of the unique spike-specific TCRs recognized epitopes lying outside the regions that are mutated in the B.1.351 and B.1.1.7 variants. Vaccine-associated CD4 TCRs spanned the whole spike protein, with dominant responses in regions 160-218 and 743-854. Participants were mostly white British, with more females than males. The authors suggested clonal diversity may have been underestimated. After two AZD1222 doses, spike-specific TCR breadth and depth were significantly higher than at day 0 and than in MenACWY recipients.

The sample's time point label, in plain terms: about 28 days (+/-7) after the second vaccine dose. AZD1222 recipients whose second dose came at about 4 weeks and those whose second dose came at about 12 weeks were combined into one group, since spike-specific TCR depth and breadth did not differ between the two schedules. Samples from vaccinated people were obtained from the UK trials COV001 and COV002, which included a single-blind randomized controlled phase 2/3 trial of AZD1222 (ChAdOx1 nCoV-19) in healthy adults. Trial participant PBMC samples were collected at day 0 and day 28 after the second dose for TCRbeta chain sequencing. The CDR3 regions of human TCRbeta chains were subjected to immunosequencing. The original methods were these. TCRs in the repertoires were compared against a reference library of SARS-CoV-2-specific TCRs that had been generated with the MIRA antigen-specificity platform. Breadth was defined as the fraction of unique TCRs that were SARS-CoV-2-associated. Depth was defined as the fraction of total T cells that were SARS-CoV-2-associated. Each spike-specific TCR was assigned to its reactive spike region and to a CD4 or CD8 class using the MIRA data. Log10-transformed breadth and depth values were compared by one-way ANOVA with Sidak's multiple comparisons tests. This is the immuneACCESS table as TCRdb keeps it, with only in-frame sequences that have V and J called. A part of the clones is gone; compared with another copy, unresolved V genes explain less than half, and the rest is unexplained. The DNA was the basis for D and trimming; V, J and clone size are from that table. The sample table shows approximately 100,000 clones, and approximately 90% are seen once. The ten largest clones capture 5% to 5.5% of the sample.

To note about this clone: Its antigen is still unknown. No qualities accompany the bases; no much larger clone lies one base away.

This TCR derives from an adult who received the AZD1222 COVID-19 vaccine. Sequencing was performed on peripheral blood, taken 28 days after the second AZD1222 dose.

For the CDR3, the sequence is CAWSGAANTEAFF. The bases read TGTGCCTGGAGCGGGGCGGCGAACACTGAAGCTTTCTTT. The chain uses TRBV30 and TRBJ1-1; perhaps TRBD1 is the D gene, with 5 bases matching. The germline V gene (reference sequence) provides CDR1 GTSNPN and CDR2 SVGIG. The trim is 3 bases for V and 1 base for J, with a gap of 9 bases between the germline ends. From cysteine to phenylalanine, the CDR3 is 13 amino acids long. Just the 39-base CDR3 DNA is kept, in frame starting at base 1.